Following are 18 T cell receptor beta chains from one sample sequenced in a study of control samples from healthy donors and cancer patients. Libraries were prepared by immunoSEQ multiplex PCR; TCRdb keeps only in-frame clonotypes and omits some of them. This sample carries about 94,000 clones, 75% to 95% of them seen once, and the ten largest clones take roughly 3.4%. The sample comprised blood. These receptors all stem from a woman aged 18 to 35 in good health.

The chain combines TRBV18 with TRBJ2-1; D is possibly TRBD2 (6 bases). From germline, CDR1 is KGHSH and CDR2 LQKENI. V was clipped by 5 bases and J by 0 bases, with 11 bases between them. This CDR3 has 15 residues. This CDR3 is CASSRGGDSYNEQFF. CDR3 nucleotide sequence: TGTGCCAGCTCAAGAGGCGGGGACTCCTACAATGAGCAGTTCTTC.

The chain's CDR3 is CASSEATLWELFF. Written as DNA, the CDR3 is TGCGCCAGCAGTGAGGCGACCCTCTGGGAGCTGTTTTTT. The chain employs TRBV10-2 and TRBJ2-2; D not certain. V dropped 2 bases and J dropped 9 bases, with 10 bases sitting between them. The CDR3 extends over 13 amino acids. Germline values: CDR1 WSHSY, CDR2 SAAADI.

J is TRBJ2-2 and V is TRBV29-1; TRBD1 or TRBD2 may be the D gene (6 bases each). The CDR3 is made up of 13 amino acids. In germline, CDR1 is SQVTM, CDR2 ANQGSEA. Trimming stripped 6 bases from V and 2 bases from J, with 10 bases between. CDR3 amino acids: CSVRGPNTGELFF. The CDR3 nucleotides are TGCAGCGTCCGGGGGCCTAACACCGGGGAGCTGTTTTTT.

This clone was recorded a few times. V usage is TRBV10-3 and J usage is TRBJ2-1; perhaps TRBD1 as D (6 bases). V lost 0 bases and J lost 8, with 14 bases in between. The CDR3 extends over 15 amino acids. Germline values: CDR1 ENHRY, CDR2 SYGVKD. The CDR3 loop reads CAISESMGAGDEQFF. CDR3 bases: TGTGCCATCAGTGAGTCGATGGGGGCAGGCGATGAGCAGTTCTTC.

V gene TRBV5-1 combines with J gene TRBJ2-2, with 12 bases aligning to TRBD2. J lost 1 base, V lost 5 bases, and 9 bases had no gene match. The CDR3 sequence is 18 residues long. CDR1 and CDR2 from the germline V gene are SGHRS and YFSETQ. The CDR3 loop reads CASRGALLAGGNTGELFF. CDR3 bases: TGCGCCAGCAGAGGAGCCTTACTAGCGGGGGGGAACACCGGGGAGCTGTTTTTT.

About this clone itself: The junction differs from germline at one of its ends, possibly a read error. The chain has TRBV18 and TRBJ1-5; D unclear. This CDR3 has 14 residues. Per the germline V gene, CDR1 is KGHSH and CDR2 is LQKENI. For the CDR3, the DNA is TGTGCCAGCTCACCAGGGCCGAGCAATCAGCTCCAGCATTTT. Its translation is CASSPGPSNQLQHF.

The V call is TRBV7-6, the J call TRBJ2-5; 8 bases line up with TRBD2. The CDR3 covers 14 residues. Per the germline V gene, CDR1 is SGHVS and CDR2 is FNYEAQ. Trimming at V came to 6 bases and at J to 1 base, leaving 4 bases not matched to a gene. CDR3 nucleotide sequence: TGTGCCAGCAGTCCGGGACTAGTCCAAGAGACCCAGTACTTC. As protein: CASSPGLVQETQYF.

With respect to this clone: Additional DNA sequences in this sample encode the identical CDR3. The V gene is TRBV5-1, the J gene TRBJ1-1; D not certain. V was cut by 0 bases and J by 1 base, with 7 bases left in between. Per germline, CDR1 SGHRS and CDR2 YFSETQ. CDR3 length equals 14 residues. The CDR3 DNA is TGCGCCAGCAGCTTGGAGGCAGGGAACACTGAAGCTTTCTTT. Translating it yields CASSLEAGNTEAFF.

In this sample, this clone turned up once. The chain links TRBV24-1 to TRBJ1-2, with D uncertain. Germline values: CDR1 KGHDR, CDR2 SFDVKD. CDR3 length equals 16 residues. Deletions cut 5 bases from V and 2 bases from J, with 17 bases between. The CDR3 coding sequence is TGTGCCACCAGTGTTCTAGGGCCACAGATCAACTATGGCTACACCTTC. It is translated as CATSVLGPQINYGYTF.

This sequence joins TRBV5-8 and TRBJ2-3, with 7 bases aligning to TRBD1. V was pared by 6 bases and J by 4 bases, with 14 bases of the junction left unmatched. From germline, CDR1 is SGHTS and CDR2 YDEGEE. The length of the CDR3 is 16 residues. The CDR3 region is CASNWGFGQESDTQYF. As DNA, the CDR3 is TGTGCCAGCAACTGGGGCTTTGGACAGGAGTCAGATACGCAGTATTTT.

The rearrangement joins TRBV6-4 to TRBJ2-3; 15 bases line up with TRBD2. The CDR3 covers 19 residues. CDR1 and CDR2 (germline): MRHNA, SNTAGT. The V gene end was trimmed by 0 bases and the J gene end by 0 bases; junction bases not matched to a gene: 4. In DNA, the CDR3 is TGTGCCAGCAGTGACTCCGGGACTAGCGGGGGGCTTAGCACAGATACGCAGTATTTT. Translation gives CASSDSGTSGGLSTDTQYF.

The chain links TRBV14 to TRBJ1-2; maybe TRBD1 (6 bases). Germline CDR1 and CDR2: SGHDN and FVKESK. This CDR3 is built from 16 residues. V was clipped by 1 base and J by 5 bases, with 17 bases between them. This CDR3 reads CASSQVAGGGAYGYTF. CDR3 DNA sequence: TGTGCCAGCAGCCAAGTGGCCGGGGGGGGCGCGTATGGCTACACCTTC.

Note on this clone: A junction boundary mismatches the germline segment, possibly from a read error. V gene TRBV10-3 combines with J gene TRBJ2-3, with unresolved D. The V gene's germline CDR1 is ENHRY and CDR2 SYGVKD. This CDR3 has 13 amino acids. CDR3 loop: CAIKDESRDTQYF. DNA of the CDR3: TGTGCCATCAAAGATGAAAGCAGAGATACGCAGTATTTT.

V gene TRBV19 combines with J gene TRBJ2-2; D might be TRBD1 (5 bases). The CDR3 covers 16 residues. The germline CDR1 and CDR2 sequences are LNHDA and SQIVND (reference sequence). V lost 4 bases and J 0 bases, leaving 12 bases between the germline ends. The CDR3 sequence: CASSTTATANTGELFF. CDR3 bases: TGTGCCAGTAGTACAACGGCGACAGCGAACACCGGGGAGCTGTTTTTT.

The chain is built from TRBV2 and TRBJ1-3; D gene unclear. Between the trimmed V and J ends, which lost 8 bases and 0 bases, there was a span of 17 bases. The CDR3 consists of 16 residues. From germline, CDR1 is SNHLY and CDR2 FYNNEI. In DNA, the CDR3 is TGTGCCAGCGGTCCGTCACCACCCTTCTCTGGAAACACCATATATTTT. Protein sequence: CASGPSPPFSGNTIYF.

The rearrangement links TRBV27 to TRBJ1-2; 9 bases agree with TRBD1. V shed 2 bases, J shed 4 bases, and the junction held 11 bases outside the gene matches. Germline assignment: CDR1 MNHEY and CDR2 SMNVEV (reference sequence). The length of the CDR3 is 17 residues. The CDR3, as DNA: TGTGCCAGCAGTTTACACACCGGACAGGGGTTGGCCTATGGCTACACCTTC. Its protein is CASSLHTGQGLAYGYTF.

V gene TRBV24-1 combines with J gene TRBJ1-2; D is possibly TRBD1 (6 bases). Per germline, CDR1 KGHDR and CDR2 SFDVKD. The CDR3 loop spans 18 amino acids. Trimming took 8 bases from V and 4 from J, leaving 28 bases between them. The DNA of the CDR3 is TGTGCCACCACCCCGGGCTTAAAGGACAGCTTCAATAGCTATGGCTACACCTTC. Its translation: CATTPGLKDSFNSYGYTF.

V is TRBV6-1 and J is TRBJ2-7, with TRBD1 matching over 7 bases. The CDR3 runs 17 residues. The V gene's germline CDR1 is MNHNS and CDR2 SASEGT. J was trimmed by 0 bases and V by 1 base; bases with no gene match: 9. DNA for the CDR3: TGTGCCAGCAGTGAAGAGGGGGCAGGGGGACGCTCCTACGAGCAGTACTTC. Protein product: CASSEEGAGGRSYEQYF.